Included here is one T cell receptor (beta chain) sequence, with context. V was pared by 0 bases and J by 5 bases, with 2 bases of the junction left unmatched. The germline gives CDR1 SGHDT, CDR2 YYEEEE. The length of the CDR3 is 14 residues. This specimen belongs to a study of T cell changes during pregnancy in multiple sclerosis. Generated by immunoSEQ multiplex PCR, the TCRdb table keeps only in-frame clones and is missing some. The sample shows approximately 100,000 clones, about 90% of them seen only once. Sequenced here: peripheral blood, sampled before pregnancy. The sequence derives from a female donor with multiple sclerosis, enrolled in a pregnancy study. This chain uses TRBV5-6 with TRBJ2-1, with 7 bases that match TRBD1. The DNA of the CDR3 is TGTGCCAGCAGCTTGGGACAGGGAAACAATGAGCAGTTCTTC. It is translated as CASSLGQGNNEQFF.